Listed below are T cell receptor beta chains from one sample, sequenced in a study of shared clonotypes between healthy human individuals. The protocol was immunoSEQ multiplex PCR, while the TCRdb copy is restricted to in-frame clones and leaves out a portion. The repertoire holds about 2,500,000 clones, with roughly 92% as singletons. The sequencing sample was made of naive CD4+ T cells sorted from blood. The source of these receptors is a man aged 18 to 29 in good health. Each CDR3 is given with its conserved first and last residue. A D gene is named only where the DNA matches it firmly. Clone sizes are given selectively: once, few, many, or a class where the clone is expanded.

v_gene: TRBV7-2; d_gene: TRBD1; abundance: -; j_gene: TRBJ1-2; CDR3aa: CASSLGQGVYGYTF; CDR3nt: TGTGCCAGCAGCCTAGGACAGGGGGTTTATGGCTACACCTTC
v_gene: TRBV21-1; d_gene: -; abundance: -; j_gene: TRBJ2-5; CDR3aa: CARAVGGGETQYF; CDR3nt: TGTGCCAGAGCCGTGGGGGGCGGAGAGACCCAGTACTTC
v_gene: TRBV4-1; d_gene: -; abundance: -; j_gene: TRBJ2-7; CDR3aa: CASSQDTGQQYF; CDR3nt: TGCGCCAGCAGCCAAGATACGGGACAGCAGTACTTC
v_gene: TRBV27; d_gene: -; abundance: -; j_gene: TRBJ1-6; CDR3aa: CASRGQNNSPLHF; CDR3nt: TGTGCCAGCAGAGGTCAGAATAATTCACCCCTCCACTTT
v_gene: TRBV28; d_gene: TRBD1; abundance: -; j_gene: TRBJ2-5; CDR3aa: CASSFRGSKEETQYF; CDR3nt: TGTGCCAGCAGTTTCAGGGGGTCGAAGGAAGAGACCCAGTACTTC
v_gene: TRBV30; d_gene: TRBD1; abundance: once; j_gene: TRBJ2-3; CDR3aa: CAWSADRWTQYF; CDR3nt: TGTGCCTGGAGTGCGGACAGGTGGACGCAGTATTTT
v_gene: TRBV18; d_gene: -; abundance: -; j_gene: TRBJ2-7; CDR3aa: CASSPSGDPYEQYF; CDR3nt: TGTGCCAGCTCACCATCGGGAGACCCCTACGAGCAGTACTTC
v_gene: TRBV7-9; d_gene: -; abundance: -; j_gene: TRBJ2-7; CDR3aa: CASSLASGEQYF; CDR3nt: TGTGCCAGCAGCTTAGCTTCCGGCGAGCAGTACTTC
v_gene: TRBV2; d_gene: -; abundance: -; j_gene: TRBJ2-7; CDR3aa: CASTSRYEQYF; CDR3nt: TGTGCCAGTACTAGCCGATACGAGCAGTACTTC
v_gene: TRBV30; d_gene: -; abundance: -; j_gene: TRBJ1-2; CDR3aa: CAWTPGGRNYGYTF; CDR3nt: TGTGCCTGGACCCCGGGGGGAAGAAACTATGGCTACACCTTC
v_gene: TRBV5-1; d_gene: TRBD2; abundance: -; j_gene: TRBJ2-5; CDR3aa: CATSTSGGVETQYF; CDR3nt: TGCGCCACTTCGACTAGCGGGGGGGTGGAGACCCAGTACTTC
v_gene: TRBV5-1; d_gene: -; abundance: -; j_gene: TRBJ2-7; CDR3aa: CASSSTGPYEQYF; CDR3nt: TGCGCCAGCAGCTCGACAGGTCCCTACGAGCAGTACTTC
v_gene: TRBV18; d_gene: -; abundance: -; j_gene: TRBJ2-7; CDR3aa: CASSPGPGGFGEQYF; CDR3nt: TGTGCCAGCTCACCCGGGCCAGGGGGGTTCGGCGAGCAGTACTTC
v_gene: TRBV29-1; d_gene: -; abundance: -; j_gene: TRBJ1-1; CDR3aa: CSVEERGFPEAFF; CDR3nt: TGCAGCGTTGAAGAGCGGGGATTCCCTGAAGCTTTCTTT
v_gene: TRBV5-1; d_gene: TRBD2; abundance: -; j_gene: TRBJ2-3; CDR3aa: CASSGKGSGAATDTQYF; CDR3nt: TGCGCCAGCAGCGGGAAAGGTAGCGGGGCCGCCACAGATACGCAGTATTTT
v_gene: TRBV2; d_gene: -; abundance: once; j_gene: TRBJ2-5; CDR3aa: CASRGGGETQYF; CDR3nt: TGTGCCAGCAGAGGAGGGGGAGAGACCCAGTACTTC
v_gene: TRBV9; d_gene: -; abundance: once; j_gene: TRBJ2-1; CDR3aa: CASSVEQGMSYNEQFF; CDR3nt: TGTGCCAGCAGCGTAGAACAGGGTATGTCCTACAATGAGCAGTTCTTC
v_gene: TRBV5-4; d_gene: -; abundance: -; j_gene: TRBJ2-7; CDR3aa: CASSLATQGTYEQYF; CDR3nt: TGTGCCAGCAGCTTGGCCACACAGGGTACCTACGAGCAGTACTTC
v_gene: TRBV7-9; d_gene: -; abundance: -; j_gene: TRBJ2-4; CDR3aa: CASSLQGPKNIQYF; CDR3nt: TGTGCCAGCAGCTTACAGGGGCCCAAAAACATTCAGTACTTC
v_gene: TRBV16; d_gene: -; abundance: -; j_gene: TRBJ2-7; CDR3aa: CASRPDRFSYEQYF; CDR3nt: TGTGCCAGCAGACCCGACAGGTTCTCCTACGAGCAGTACTTC
v_gene: TRBV12-2; d_gene: -; abundance: -; j_gene: TRBJ1-5; CDR3aa: CASRPGQGAYQPQHF; CDR3nt: TGTGCAAGTCGCCCGGGACAGGGGGCTTACCAGCCCCAGCATTTT
v_gene: TRBV5-4; d_gene: TRBD2; abundance: -; j_gene: TRBJ2-7; CDR3aa: CASSPDGTSIYEQYF; CDR3nt: TGTGCCAGCAGCCCTGACGGGACTAGCATCTACGAGCAGTACTTC
v_gene: TRBV30; d_gene: -; abundance: few; j_gene: TRBJ1-6; CDR3aa: CACQGADNSPLHF; CDR3nt: TGTGCCTGTCAGGGAGCGGATAATTCACCCCTCCACTTT
v_gene: TRBV2; d_gene: -; abundance: -; j_gene: TRBJ1-6; CDR3aa: CASRGGDNSPLHF; CDR3nt: TGTGCCAGCAGGGGGGGAGATAATTCACCCCTCCACTTT
v_gene: TRBV30; d_gene: -; abundance: -; j_gene: TRBJ2-1; CDR3aa: CAWGYGAVSYNEQFF; CDR3nt: TGTGCCTGGGGATACGGAGCAGTCTCCTACAATGAGCAGTTCTTC
v_gene: TRBV29-1; d_gene: TRBD2; abundance: -; j_gene: TRBJ2-1; CDR3aa: CSVEGGSRDEQFF; CDR3nt: TGCAGCGTTGAGGGCGGGAGTCGTGATGAGCAGTTCTTC
v_gene: TRBV9; d_gene: -; abundance: -; j_gene: TRBJ2-1; CDR3aa: CASSADWGIYNEQFF; CDR3nt: TGTGCCAGCAGCGCCGACTGGGGAATCTACAATGAGCAGTTCTTC
v_gene: TRBV30; d_gene: -; abundance: -; j_gene: TRBJ2-7; CDR3aa: CAWSQQAYEQYF; CDR3nt: TGTGCCTGGAGTCAACAGGCCTACGAGCAGTACTTC
v_gene: TRBV4-1; d_gene: -; abundance: few; j_gene: TRBJ1-3; CDR3aa: CASSLFGAGSGNTIYF; CDR3nt: TGCGCCAGCAGCCTCTTCGGGGCAGGCTCTGGAAACACCATATATTTT
v_gene: TRBV7-9; d_gene: TRBD1; abundance: -; j_gene: TRBJ1-1; CDR3aa: CASSLGTGNTEAFF; CDR3nt: TGTGCCAGCAGCTTAGGGACAGGGAACACTGAAGCTTTCTTT
v_gene: TRBV10-1; d_gene: -; abundance: -; j_gene: TRBJ2-5; CDR3aa: CATAQGSETQYF; CDR3nt: TGCGCCACAGCACAGGGTTCAGAGACCCAGTACTTC
v_gene: TRBV4-2; d_gene: -; abundance: -; j_gene: TRBJ1-1; CDR3aa: CASSQGGKMSTEAFF; CDR3nt: TGTGCCAGCAGCCAAGGTGGCAAAATGAGCACTGAAGCTTTCTTT
v_gene: TRBV5-1; d_gene: TRBD2; abundance: once; j_gene: TRBJ2-4; CDR3aa: CASSPLAGAKNIQYF; CDR3nt: TGCGCCAGCAGCCCGTTAGCGGGGGCCAAAAACATTCAGTACTTC
v_gene: TRBV4-3; d_gene: -; abundance: once; j_gene: TRBJ2-3; CDR3aa: CASRLGGSLTDTQYF; CDR3nt: TGCGCCAGCAGGCTTGGGGGTAGCCTCACAGATACGCAGTATTTT
v_gene: TRBV11-3; d_gene: TRBD1; abundance: -; j_gene: TRBJ1-2; CDR3aa: CASSQGDYGYTF; CDR3nt: TGTGCCAGCAGCCAGGGGGACTATGGCTACACCTTC
v_gene: TRBV4-3; d_gene: -; abundance: -; j_gene: TRBJ2-1; CDR3aa: CASSQEQAYNEQFF; CDR3nt: TGCGCCAGCAGCCAAGAACAGGCATACAATGAGCAGTTCTTC
v_gene: TRBV5-1; d_gene: -; abundance: -; j_gene: TRBJ2-5; CDR3aa: CASSLAASAQETQYF; CDR3nt: TGCGCCAGCAGCTTGGCTGCTAGCGCGCAAGAGACCCAGTACTTC
v_gene: TRBV2; d_gene: -; abundance: -; j_gene: TRBJ1-2; CDR3aa: CASSAYRANYGYTF; CDR3nt: TGTGCCAGCAGTGCGTACAGGGCTAACTATGGCTACACCTTC
v_gene: TRBV25-1; d_gene: -; abundance: -; j_gene: TRBJ1-4; CDR3aa: CASSAGALDEKLFF; CDR3nt: TGTGCCAGCAGCGCTGGGGCGCTTGATGAAAAACTGTTTTTT
v_gene: TRBV5-4; d_gene: -; abundance: -; j_gene: TRBJ2-1; CDR3aa: CASMLEIGRNNEQFF; CDR3nt: TGTGCCAGCATGCTAGAGATAGGCCGTAACAATGAGCAGTTCTTC
v_gene: TRBV7-2; d_gene: -; abundance: -; j_gene: TRBJ2-7; CDR3aa: CASSLGQGPSYEQYF; CDR3nt: TGTGCCAGCAGCTTAGGTCAGGGCCCCTCCTACGAGCAGTACTTC
v_gene: TRBV28; d_gene: -; abundance: -; j_gene: TRBJ1-2; CDR3aa: CASSPGYYGYTF; CDR3nt: TGTGCCAGCAGCCCAGGGTACTATGGCTACACCTTC
v_gene: TRBV6-6; d_gene: -; abundance: -; j_gene: TRBJ1-1; CDR3aa: CATLDGGRRRNTEAFF; CDR3nt: TGTGCCACCCTAGACGGGGGGCGACGGAGGAACACTGAAGCTTTCTTT
v_gene: TRBV30; d_gene: -; abundance: -; j_gene: TRBJ2-2; CDR3aa: CAWTRVPGELFF; CDR3nt: TGTGCCTGGACCCGGGTCCCCGGGGAGCTGTTTTTT
v_gene: TRBV6-5; d_gene: -; abundance: -; j_gene: TRBJ2-7; CDR3aa: CASSYSRDTKSGQYF; CDR3nt: TGTGCCAGCAGTTACTCCAGGGACACCAAGTCAGGGCAGTACTTC